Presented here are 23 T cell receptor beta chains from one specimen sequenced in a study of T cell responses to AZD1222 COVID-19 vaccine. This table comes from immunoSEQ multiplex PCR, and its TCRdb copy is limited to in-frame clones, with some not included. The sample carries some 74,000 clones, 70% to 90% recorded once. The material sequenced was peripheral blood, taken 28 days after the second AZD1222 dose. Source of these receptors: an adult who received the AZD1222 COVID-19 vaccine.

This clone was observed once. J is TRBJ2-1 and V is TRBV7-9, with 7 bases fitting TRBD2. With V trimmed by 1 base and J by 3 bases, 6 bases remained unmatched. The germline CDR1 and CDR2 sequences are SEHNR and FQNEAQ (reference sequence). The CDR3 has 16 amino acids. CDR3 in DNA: TGTGCCAGCAGCTTAGGTGGACTAGTCTACTACAATGAGCAGTTCTTC. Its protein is CASSLGGLVYYNEQFF.

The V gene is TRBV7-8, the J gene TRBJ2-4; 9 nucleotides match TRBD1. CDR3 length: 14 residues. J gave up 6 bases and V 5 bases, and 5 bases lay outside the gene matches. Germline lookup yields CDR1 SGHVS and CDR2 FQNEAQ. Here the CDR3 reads CASSQGTGPNIQYF. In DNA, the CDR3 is TGTGCCAGCAGCCAAGGGACAGGGCCAAACATTCAGTACTTC.

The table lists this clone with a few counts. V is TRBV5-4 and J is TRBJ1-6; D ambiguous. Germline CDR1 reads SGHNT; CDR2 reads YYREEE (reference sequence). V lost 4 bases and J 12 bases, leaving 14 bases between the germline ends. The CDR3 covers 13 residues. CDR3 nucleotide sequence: TGTGCCAGCAGCCTATCGGGTACGGGACCCCTCCACTTT. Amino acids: CASSLSGTGPLHF.

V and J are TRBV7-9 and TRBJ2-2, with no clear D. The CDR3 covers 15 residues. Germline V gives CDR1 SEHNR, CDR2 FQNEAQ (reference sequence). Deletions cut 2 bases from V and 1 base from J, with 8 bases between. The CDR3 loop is CASSLQRENTGELFF. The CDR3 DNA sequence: TGTGCCAGCAGCTTACAGCGAGAGAACACCGGGGAGCTGTTTTTT. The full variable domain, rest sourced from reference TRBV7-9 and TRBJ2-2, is DTGVSQNPRHKITKRGQNVTFRCDPISEHNRLYWYRQTLGQGPEFLTYFQNEAQLEKSRLLSDRFSAERPKGSFSTLEIQRTEQGDSAMYLCASSLQRENTGELFFGEGSRLTVL.

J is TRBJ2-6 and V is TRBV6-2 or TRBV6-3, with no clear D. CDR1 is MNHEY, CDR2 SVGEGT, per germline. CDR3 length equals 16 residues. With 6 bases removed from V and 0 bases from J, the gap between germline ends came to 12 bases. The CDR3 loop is CASSDPVSSGANVLTF. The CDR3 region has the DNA TGTGCCAGCAGCGATCCGGTTAGCTCTGGGGCCAACGTCCTGACTTTC.

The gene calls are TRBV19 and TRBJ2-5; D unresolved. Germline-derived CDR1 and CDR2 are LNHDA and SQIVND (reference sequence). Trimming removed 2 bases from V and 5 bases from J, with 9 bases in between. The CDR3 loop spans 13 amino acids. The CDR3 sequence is CASSISSWETQYF. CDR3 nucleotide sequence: TGTGCCAGTAGTATAAGTAGCTGGGAGACCCAGTACTTC.

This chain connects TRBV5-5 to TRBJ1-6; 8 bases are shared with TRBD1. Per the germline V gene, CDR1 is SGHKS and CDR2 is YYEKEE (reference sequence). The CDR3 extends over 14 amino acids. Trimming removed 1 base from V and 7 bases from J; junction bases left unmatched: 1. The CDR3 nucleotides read TGTGCCAGCAGCTTGAACAGGGGGAATTCACCCCTCCACTTT. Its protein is CASSLNRGNSPLHF. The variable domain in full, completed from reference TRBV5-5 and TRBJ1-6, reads DAGVTQSPTHLIKTRGQQVTLRCSPISGHKSVSWYQQVLGQGPQFIFQYYEKEERGRGNFPDRFSARQFPNYSSELNVNALLLGDSALYLCASSLNRGNSPLHFGNGTRLTVT.

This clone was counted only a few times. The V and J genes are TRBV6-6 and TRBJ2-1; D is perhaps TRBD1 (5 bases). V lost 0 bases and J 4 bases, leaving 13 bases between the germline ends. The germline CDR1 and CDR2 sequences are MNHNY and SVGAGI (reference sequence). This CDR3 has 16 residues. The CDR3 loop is CASSYSLGDGYNEQFF. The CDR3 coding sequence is TGTGCCAGCAGTTACTCGTTAGGGGATGGGTACAATGAGCAGTTCTTC.

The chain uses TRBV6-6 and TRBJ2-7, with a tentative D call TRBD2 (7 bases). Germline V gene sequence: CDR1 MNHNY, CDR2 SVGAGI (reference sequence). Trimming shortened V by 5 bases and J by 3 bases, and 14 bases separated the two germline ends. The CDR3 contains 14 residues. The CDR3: CASSPTGGLYEQYF. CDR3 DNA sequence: TGTGCCAGCAGTCCCACGGGGGGCCTCTACGAGCAGTACTTC.

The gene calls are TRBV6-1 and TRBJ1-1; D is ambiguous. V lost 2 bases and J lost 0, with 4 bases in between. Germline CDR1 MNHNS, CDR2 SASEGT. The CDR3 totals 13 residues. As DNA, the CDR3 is TGTGCCAGCAGTGAACGGATGAACACTGAAGCTTTCTTT. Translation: CASSERMNTEAFF.

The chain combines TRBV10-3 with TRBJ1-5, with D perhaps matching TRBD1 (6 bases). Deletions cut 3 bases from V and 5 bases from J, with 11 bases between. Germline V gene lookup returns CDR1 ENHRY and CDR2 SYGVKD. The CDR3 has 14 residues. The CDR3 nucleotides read TGTGCCATCAGTGAAGGGGGGGGCGATCAGCCCCAGCATTTT. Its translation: CAISEGGGDQPQHF.

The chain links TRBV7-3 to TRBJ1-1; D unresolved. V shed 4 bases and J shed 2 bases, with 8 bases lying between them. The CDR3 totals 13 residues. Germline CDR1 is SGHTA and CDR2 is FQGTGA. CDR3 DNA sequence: TGTGCCAGCAGCTCGGGAATTAACACTGAAGCTTTCTTT. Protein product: CASSSGINTEAFF.

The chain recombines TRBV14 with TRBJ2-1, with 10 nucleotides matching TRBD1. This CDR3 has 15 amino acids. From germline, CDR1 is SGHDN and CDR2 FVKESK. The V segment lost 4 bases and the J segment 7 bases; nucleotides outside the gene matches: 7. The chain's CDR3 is CASSRPRDRGNEQFF. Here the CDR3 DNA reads TGTGCCAGCAGCCGCCCGCGGGACAGGGGTAATGAGCAGTTCTTC.

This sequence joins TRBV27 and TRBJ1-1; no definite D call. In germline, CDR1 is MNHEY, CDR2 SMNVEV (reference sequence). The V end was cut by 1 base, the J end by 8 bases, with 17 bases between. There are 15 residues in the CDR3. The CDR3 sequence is CASSLYAGRPTEAFF. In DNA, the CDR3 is TGTGCCAGCAGTTTATACGCCGGGAGGCCAACCGAAGCTTTCTTT.

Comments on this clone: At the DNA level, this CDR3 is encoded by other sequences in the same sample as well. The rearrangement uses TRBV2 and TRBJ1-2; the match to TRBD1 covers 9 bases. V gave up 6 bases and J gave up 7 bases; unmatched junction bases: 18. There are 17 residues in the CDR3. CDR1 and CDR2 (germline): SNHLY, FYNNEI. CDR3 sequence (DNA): TGTGCCAGCAGCTCATTAACAGGGGGCGGAACCGGGGGTGGCTACACCTTC. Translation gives CASSSLTGGGTGGGYTF.

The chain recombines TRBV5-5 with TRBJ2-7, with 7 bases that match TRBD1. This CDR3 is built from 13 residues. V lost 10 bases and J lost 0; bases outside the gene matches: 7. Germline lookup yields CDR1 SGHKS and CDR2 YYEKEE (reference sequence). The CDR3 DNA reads TGTGCCGGCCGACAGGGCCCCTCCTACGAGCAGTACTTC. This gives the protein CAGRQGPSYEQYF.

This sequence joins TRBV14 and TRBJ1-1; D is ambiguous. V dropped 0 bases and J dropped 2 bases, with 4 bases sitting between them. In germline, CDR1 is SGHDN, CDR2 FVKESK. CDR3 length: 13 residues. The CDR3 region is CASSQDRNTEAFF. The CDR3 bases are TGTGCCAGCAGCCAAGATCGAAACACTGAAGCTTTCTTT.

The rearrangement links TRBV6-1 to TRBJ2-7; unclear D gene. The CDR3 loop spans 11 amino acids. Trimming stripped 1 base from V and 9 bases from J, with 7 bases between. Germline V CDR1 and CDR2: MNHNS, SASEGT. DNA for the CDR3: TGTGCCAGCAGTGAAGTGATGGGGCAGTACTTC. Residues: CASSEVMGQYF.

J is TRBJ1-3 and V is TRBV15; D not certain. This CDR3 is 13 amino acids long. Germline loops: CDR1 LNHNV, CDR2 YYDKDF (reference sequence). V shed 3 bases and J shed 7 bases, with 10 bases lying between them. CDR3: CATSREAGNTIYF. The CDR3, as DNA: TGTGCCACCAGCAGGGAAGCGGGGAACACCATATATTTT.

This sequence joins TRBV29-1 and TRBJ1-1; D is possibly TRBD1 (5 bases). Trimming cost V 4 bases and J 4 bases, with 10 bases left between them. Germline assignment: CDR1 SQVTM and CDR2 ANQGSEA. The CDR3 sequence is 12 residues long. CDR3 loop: CSVGQWSTEAFF. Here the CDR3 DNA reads TGCAGCGTTGGACAGTGGAGCACTGAAGCTTTCTTT.

This CDR3 is CSAAYNTEAFF. As DNA, the CDR3 is TGCAGTGCCGCCTATAACACTGAAGCTTTCTTT. V usage is TRBV20-1 and J usage is TRBJ1-1; D gene unclear. Germline-derived CDR1 and CDR2 are DFQATT and SNEGSKA (reference sequence). CDR3 size: 11 residues. Trimming shortened V by 6 bases and J by 2 bases, and 7 bases separated the two germline ends.

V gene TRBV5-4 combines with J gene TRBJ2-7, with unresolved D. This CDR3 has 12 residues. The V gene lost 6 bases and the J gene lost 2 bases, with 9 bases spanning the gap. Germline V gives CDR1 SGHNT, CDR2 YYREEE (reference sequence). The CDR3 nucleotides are TGTGCCAGCATCCGGTTAGCCTACGAGCAGTACTTC. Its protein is CASIRLAYEQYF.

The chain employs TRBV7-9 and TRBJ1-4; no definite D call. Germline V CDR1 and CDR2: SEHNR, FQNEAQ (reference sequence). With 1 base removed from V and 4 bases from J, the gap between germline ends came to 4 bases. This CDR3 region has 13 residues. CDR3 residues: CASSLGVNEKLFF. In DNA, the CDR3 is TGTGCCAGCAGCTTAGGAGTTAATGAAAAACTGTTTTTT. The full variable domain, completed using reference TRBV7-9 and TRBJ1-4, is DTGVSQNPRHKITKRGQNVTFRCDPISEHNRLYWYRQTLGQGPEFLTYFQNEAQLEKSRLLSDRFSAERPKGSFSTLEIQRTEQGDSAMYLCASSLGVNEKLFFGSGTQLSVL.